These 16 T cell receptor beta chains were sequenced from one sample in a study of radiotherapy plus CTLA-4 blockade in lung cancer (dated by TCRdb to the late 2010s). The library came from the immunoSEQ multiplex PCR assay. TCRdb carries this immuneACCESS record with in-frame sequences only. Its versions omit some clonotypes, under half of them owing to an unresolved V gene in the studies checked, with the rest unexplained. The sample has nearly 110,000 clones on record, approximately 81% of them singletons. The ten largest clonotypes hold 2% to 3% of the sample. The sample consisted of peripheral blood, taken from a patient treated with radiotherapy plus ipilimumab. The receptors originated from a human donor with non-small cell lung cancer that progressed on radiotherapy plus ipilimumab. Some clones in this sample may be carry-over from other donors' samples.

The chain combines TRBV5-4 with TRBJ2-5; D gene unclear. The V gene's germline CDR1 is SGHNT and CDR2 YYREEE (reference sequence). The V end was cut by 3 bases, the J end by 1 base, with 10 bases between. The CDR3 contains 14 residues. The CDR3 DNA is TGTGCCAGCAGCTCCGACTCTTTCCAAGAGACCCAGTACTTC. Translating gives CASSSDSFQETQYF.

CDR3 bases: TGTGCCAGCAGTGGGGAGGGCGTTGGGCAGTTCTTC. It encodes CASSGEGVGQFF. The rearrangement uses TRBV2 and TRBJ2-1, with 7 nucleotides matching TRBD2. Germline assignment: CDR1 SNHLY and CDR2 FYNNEI. CDR3 length: 12 amino acids. J gave up 12 bases and V 4 bases, and 6 bases lay outside the gene matches.

The CDR3 sequence is CASSLAAGGAHQPQHF. The DNA of the CDR3 is TGTGCCAGCAGCTTGGCTGCAGGGGGCGCCCATCAGCCCCAGCATTTT. This chain links TRBV5-6 with TRBJ1-5; 8 bases match TRBD1. Germline V gene data show CDR1 as SGHDT and CDR2 as YYEEEE. The CDR3 covers 16 residues. V trimming: 0 bases; J trimming: 5 bases; junction bases outside the gene matches: 7.

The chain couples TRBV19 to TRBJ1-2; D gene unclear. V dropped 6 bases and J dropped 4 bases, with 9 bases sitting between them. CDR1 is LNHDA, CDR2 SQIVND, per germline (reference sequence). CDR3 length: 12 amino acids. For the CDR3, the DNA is TGTGCCAGTAGCCCCGGGAGCTATGGCTACACCTTC. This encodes CASSPGSYGYTF.

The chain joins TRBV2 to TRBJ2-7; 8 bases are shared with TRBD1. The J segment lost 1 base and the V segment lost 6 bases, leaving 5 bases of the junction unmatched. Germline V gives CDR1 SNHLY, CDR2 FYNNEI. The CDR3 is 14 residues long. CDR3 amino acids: CASRWDRWSYEQYF. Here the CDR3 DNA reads TGTGCCAGCAGGTGGGACAGGTGGTCCTACGAGCAGTACTTC.

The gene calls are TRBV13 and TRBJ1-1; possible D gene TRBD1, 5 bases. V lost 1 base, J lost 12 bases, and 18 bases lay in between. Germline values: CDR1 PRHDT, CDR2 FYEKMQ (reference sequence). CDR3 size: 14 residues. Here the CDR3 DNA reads TGTGCCAGCAGCTTAGTGTCGGCAGGGAGTACGACTTTCTTT. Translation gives CASSLVSAGSTTFF.

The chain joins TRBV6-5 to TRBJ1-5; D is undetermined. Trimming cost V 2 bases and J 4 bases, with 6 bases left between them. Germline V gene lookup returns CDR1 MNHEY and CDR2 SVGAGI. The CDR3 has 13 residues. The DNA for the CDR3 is TGTGCCAGCAGTTACGATGGGAATCAGCCCCAGCATTTT. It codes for CASSYDGNQPQHF.

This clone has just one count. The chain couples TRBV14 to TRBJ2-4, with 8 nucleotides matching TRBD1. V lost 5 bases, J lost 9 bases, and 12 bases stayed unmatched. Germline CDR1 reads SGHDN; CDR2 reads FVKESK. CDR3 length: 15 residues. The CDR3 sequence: CASSKWTGLFVIQYF. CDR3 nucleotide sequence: TGTGCCAGCAGCAAATGGACAGGGTTGTTCGTCATTCAGTACTTC.

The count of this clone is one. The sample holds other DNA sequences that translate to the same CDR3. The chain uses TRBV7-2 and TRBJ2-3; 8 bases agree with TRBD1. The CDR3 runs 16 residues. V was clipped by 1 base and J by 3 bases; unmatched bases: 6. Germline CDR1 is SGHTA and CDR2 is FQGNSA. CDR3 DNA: TGTGCCAGCAGCTTAGGGACAGGGAGTTGGACAGATACGCAGTATTTT. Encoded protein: CASSLGTGSWTDTQYF.

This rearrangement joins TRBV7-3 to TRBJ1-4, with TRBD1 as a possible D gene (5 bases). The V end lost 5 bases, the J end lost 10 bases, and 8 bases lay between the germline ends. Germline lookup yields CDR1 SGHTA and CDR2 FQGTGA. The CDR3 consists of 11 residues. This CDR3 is CASSDGGKLFF. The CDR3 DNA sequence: TGTGCCAGCAGCGACGGGGGAAAACTGTTTTTT.

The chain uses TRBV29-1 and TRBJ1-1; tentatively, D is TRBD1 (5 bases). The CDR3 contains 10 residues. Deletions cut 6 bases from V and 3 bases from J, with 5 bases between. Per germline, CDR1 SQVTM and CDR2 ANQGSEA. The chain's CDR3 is CSVGDTEAFF. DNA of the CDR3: TGCAGCGTAGGGGACACTGAAGCTTTCTTT.

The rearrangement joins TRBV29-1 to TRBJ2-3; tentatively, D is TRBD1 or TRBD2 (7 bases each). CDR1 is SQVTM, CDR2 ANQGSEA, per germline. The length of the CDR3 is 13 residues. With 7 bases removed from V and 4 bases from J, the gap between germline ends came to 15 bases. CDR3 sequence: CSARQGGADTQYF. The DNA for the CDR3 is TGCAGCGCCAGACAGGGAGGGGCAGATACGCAGTATTTT.

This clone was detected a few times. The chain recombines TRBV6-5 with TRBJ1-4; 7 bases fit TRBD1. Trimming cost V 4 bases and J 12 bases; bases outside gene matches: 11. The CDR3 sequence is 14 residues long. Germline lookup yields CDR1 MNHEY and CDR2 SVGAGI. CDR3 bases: TGTGCCAGCAGTTTACAGGGGTCTGGTGAGCAACTGTTTTTT. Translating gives CASSLQGSGEQLFF.

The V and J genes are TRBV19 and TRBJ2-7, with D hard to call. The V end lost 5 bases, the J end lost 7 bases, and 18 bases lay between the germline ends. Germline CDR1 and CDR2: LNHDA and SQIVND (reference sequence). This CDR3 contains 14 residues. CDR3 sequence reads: CASSFSLFGLEQYF. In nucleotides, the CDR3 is TGTGCCAGTAGTTTTAGTTTATTTGGTTTGGAGCAGTACTTC.

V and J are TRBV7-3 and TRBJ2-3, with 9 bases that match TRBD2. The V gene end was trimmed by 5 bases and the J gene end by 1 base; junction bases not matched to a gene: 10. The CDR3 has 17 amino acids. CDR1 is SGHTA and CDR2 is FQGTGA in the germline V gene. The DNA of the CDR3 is TGTGCCAGCAGCCCTCGGGCGGGGGGGCCCGGCACAGATACGCAGTATTTT. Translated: CASSPRAGGPGTDTQYF.

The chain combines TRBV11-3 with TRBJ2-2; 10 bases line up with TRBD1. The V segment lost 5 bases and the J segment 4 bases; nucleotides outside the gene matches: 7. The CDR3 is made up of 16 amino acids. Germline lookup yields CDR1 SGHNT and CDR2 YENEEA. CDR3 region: CASSPGTGEFTGELFF. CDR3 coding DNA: TGTGCCAGCAGCCCTGGGACAGGGGAATTCACCGGGGAGCTGTTTTTT.